This TCR beta chain was found in a study of T cells after yellow fever vaccination. Study results and caveats: Post-booster repertoires again held most primary-vaccination clones (roughly 95% CD4, roughly 88% CD8).

Germline V gives CDR1 SGDLS, CDR2 YYNGEE. The CDR3 extends over 12 amino acids. Trimming stripped 2 bases from V and 9 bases from J, with 9 bases between. This clonotype appeared a few times. Its cognate antigen is unknown. TCRdb independently ran MiXCR on the 5' RACE reads; one entry per CDR3 protein. In the table there are about 550,000 distinct CDR3 sequences, roughly 21% of which are singletons. The rearrangement uses TRBV9 and TRBJ2-1; TRBD1 is a possible D gene (5 bases). The sample was PBMCs, taken 15 days after the yellow fever booster vaccination. The sequence came from a man aged 25 to 40 who received the YFV17D yellow fever vaccine. CDR3 bases: TGTGCCAGCAGCGTGGAGCAGGGTGAGCAGTTCTTC. Translating gives CASSVEQGEQFF.